This record covers a single T cell receptor (beta chain). The data stem from a study of blood T cell repertoires in COVID-19. Across the whole study: COVID-19 samples collected from the United States, Italy and Spain covered acute and convalescent phases.

Measured with immunoSEQ multiplex PCR; TCRdb has only the in-frame clones, and not every one. Of around 430,000 clones listed, approximately 90% were seen once; the top ten hold over 10%. Seattle patients were enrolled during active infection and followed longitudinally. From germline, CDR1 is LNHDA and CDR2 SQIVND (reference sequence). Trimming took off 11 bases at V and 5 bases at J, with 15 bases between the two ends. CDR3 length: 13 residues. This receptor was taken from a woman aged 45-59 years with COVID-19, enrolled during active disease. The gene calls are TRBV19 and TRBJ2-2, with a weak D call TRBD2 (5 bases). The sequencing sample was made of peripheral blood. This chain's CDR3 is CASSWTGTGELFF. The CDR3 DNA reads as TGTGCCTCCTCCTGGACGGGAACCGGGGAGCTGTTTTTT.